One TCR beta chain is described in this entry. The antigen remains undetermined. The whole isolated RNA underwent reverse transcription, so sequencing captured expressed TCRB transcripts. Assay: immunoSEQ multiplex PCR; the TCRdb copy retains only in-frame clones and omits some. The sample holds more than 300,000 clones, over 9% seen once. The record originates from a study of beta chain features in type 1 diabetes. Study as a whole: Across every sample, some 110 million sorted cells were examined in total.

The germline CDR1 and CDR2 sequences are SGHRS and YFSETQ. CDR3 length: 15 residues. V dropped 4 bases and J dropped 2 bases, with 13 bases sitting between them. Study results and limitations: A moderate, significant TCRB CDR3 shortening appeared in type 1 diabetes across four CD4+ subsets. PCR might favor shorter templates, equally in patients and controls. Sequencing used cDNA, and cells with high TCR expression could therefore be over-represented.

The TCR comes from a young man with type 1 diabetes. The sequencing input was central memory CD4+ T cells from blood. The rearrangement links TRBV5-1 to TRBJ2-1, with a weak D call TRBD1 (6 bases). CDR3: CASSPGQQTYNEQFF. Written as DNA, the CDR3 is TGCGCCAGCAGCCCCGGACAGCAAACCTACAATGAGCAGTTCTTC.